The 25 T cell receptor beta chains reported below all come from one sample, sequenced in a study of blood T cell repertoires in COVID-19. TCRdb's copy holds only in-frame clones and misses some; the assay was immunoSEQ multiplex PCR. The data show approximately 170,000 clones, about 83% seen once. The sequencing sample was made of peripheral blood. Every receptor here comes from an older man who had recovered from COVID-19.

The J gene is TRBJ1-2, the V gene TRBV29-1; a possible D gene is TRBD1 (6 bases). The CDR3 contains 14 residues. The germline gives CDR1 SQVTM, CDR2 ANQGSEA. V was shortened by 0 bases and J by 7 bases, with 15 bases between the two germline ends. The CDR3 loop is CSVEDSPGALGYTF. The CDR3 DNA follows: TGCAGCGTTGAAGATTCGCCAGGGGCCCTTGGCTACACCTTC.

This rearrangement joins TRBV15 to TRBJ2-2, with TRBD2 identical over 10 bases. This CDR3 spans 15 amino acids. With 2 bases clipped from V and 6 bases from J, the junction kept 3 bases outside the gene matches. Per the germline V gene, CDR1 is LNHNV and CDR2 is YYDKDF (reference sequence). This CDR3 reads CATSRLAGDPGELFF. The CDR3 DNA follows: TGTGCCACCAGCAGACTAGCGGGAGACCCCGGGGAGCTGTTTTTT.

The V call is TRBV5-6, the J call TRBJ2-7; 7 bases align to TRBD2. V shed 4 bases and J 3 bases; nucleotides not matched to a gene: 7. This CDR3 contains 14 residues. Germline CDR1 SGHDT, CDR2 YYEEEE. The CDR3: CASSSRTSYYEQYF. The CDR3 DNA reads TGTGCCAGCAGCAGCCGGACTAGTTACTACGAGCAGTACTTC.

This clone occurred once. V and J are TRBV5-6 and TRBJ2-1; 7 bases are shared with TRBD1. Germline CDR1 SGHDT, CDR2 YYEEEE. The CDR3 totals 15 residues. Unmatched junction bases numbered 3, after V lost 2 bases and J lost 1 base. CDR3 nucleotide sequence: TGTGCCAGCAGCTTAGGGACAGTTTCCTACAATGAGCAGTTCTTC. Translation: CASSLGTVSYNEQFF.

This rearrangement joins TRBV27 to TRBJ1-6; weak D call: TRBD1 (5 bases). Trimming cost V 4 bases and J 7 bases, with 14 bases left between them. The germline CDR1 and CDR2 sequences are MNHEY and SMNVEV (reference sequence). The CDR3 runs 15 residues. CDR3 DNA: TGTGCCAGCAGTTCCCCAGGGTCGCGGAATTCACCCCTCCACTTT. Translation gives CASSSPGSRNSPLHF.

The chain joins TRBV5-1 to TRBJ1-4, with 10 bases fitting TRBD1. CDR3 length: 14 amino acids. The V gene's germline CDR1 is SGHRS and CDR2 YFSETQ. V lost 4 bases, J lost 6 bases, and 3 bases stayed unmatched. CDR3 DNA: TGCGCCAGCAGCGCCGGGACAGGGGATGAAAAACTGTTTTTT. This encodes CASSAGTGDEKLFF.

The chain joins TRBV19 to TRBJ2-7, with TRBD1 matching 8 bases. This CDR3 has 14 amino acids. Trimming cost V 5 bases and J 6 bases; bases outside gene matches: 9. Germline V gene lookup returns CDR1 LNHDA and CDR2 SQIVND (reference sequence). CDR3 nucleotides: TGTGCCAGTAGTCAACAGGGGGGCCCCCGCGAGCAGTACTTC. Protein sequence: CASSQQGGPREQYF.

This chain uses TRBV7-9 with TRBJ1-1; 8 bases are a match to TRBD1. CDR3 length: 14 residues. V was clipped by 5 bases and J by 11 bases; unmatched bases: 13. The germline V gene encodes CDR1 SEHNR and CDR2 FQNEAQ (reference sequence). CDR3 in amino acids: CASSPQTQGVPAFF. The CDR3, as DNA: TGTGCCAGCAGCCCCCAGACACAGGGGGTACCTGCTTTCTTT.

Only a few counts were recorded for this clone. This chain links TRBV6-6 with TRBJ2-7; weak D call: TRBD2 (5 bases). Looked up from germline, CDR1 is MNHNY and CDR2 is SVGAGI (reference sequence). CDR3 length: 13 amino acids. V shed 0 bases and J shed 4 bases, with 7 bases lying between them. CDR3 sequence (DNA): TGTGCCAGCAGTTACTCGACTACTTACGAGCAGTACTTC. It encodes CASSYSTTYEQYF.

The J gene is TRBJ2-2, the V gene TRBV19, with D hard to call. The CDR3 is made up of 11 amino acids. Germline assignment: CDR1 LNHDA and CDR2 SQIVND (reference sequence). Trimming removed 6 bases at V and 4 bases at J, with 3 bases between. The CDR3: CASSLTGELFF. The DNA of the CDR3 is TGTGCCAGTAGCCTCACCGGGGAGCTGTTTTTT.

The CDR3, as DNA: TGTGCCAGCAGTTCTCAGGACAGGGCGTGGACTGAAGCTTTCTTT. It is translated as CASSSQDRAWTEAFF. This rearrangement joins TRBV7-6 to TRBJ1-1; TRBD1 matches 8 bases. The V gene end was trimmed by 6 bases and the J gene end by 5 bases; junction bases not matched to a gene: 11. Germline V gene lookup returns CDR1 SGHVS and CDR2 FNYEAQ. CDR3 length equals 15 residues.

The chain joins TRBV5-6 to TRBJ2-1, with D possibly being TRBD2 (6 bases). The CDR3 totals 13 residues. V was clipped by 2 bases and J by 6 bases, with 9 bases between them. Germline V CDR1 and CDR2: SGHDT, YYEEEE. The CDR3 DNA reads TGTGCCAGCAGCTTAACCGGGGGCAATGAGCAGTTCTTC. Translated, it gives CASSLTGGNEQFF.

This sequence joins TRBV25-1 and TRBJ2-7, with D tentatively TRBD1 (5 bases). CDR1 is MGHDK, CDR2 SYGVNS, per germline. V lost 2 bases to trimming and J lost 3 bases, with 8 bases between them. This CDR3 is 13 amino acids long. CDR3 in amino acids: CASSEGAGYEQYF. CDR3 in DNA: TGTGCCAGCAGTGAAGGGGCAGGCTACGAGCAGTACTTC.

This chain uses TRBV6-2 or TRBV6-3 with TRBJ2-1; 7 positions match TRBD2. J was trimmed by 0 bases and V by 6 bases; bases with no gene match: 8. CDR3 length: 16 residues. The germline gives CDR1 MNHEY, CDR2 SVGEGT. CDR3: CASSLRGDSSYNEQFF. CDR3 nucleotides: TGTGCCAGCAGCTTACGGGGGGACTCCTCCTACAATGAGCAGTTCTTC.

In its sample, this clone was seen once. This chain joins TRBV6-2 or TRBV6-3 and TRBJ1-2; D remains ambiguous. The CDR3 runs to 13 residues. The V end was cut by 2 bases, the J end by 8 bases, with 12 bases between. Per germline, CDR1 MNHEY and CDR2 SVGEGT. This CDR3 is CASSYNVGGGYTF. The DNA for the CDR3 is TGTGCCAGCAGTTACAATGTTGGAGGAGGCTACACCTTC.

This clone has a single count. The chain recombines TRBV4-2 with TRBJ2-3, with TRBD2 matching 7 bases. V shed 4 bases and J 3 bases; nucleotides not matched to a gene: 13. Germline CDR1 and CDR2: LGHNA and YNFKEQ. The CDR3 is made up of 17 amino acids. CDR3 sequence reads: CASSLAEWEGRTDTQYF. The CDR3 bases are TGTGCCAGCAGCCTCGCCGAGTGGGAGGGAAGGACAGATACGCAGTATTTT.

The chain employs TRBV7-2 and TRBJ1-6, with TRBD1 as a possible D gene (5 bases). Per germline, CDR1 SGHTA and CDR2 FQGNSA. V lost 8 bases, J lost 14 bases, and 16 bases lay in between. The CDR3 consists of 12 residues. The CDR3 coding sequence is TGTGCCAGCTCGATTTGGGGCTCCACCCTCCACTTT. Translating gives CASSIWGSTLHF. The variable domain in full, completed from reference TRBV7-2 and TRBJ1-6, reads GAGVSQSPSNKVTEKGKDVELRCDPISGHTALYWYRQSLGQGLEFLIYFQGNSAPDKSGLPSDRFSAERTGGSVSTLTIQRTQQEDSAVYLCASSIWGSTLHFGNGTRLTVT.

The genes are TRBV5-1 and TRBJ1-6; tentatively, D is TRBD1 (5 bases). V was pared by 0 bases and J by 10 bases, with 11 bases between. Per germline, CDR1 SGHRS and CDR2 YFSETQ. The CDR3 consists of 14 residues. CDR3 region: CASSLAGLGSPLHF. CDR3 sequence (DNA): TGCGCCAGCAGCTTGGCAGGGCTTGGATCACCCCTCCACTTT.

V and J are TRBV6-6 and TRBJ2-7; possibly TRBD2 for D (7 bases). The CDR3 has 15 amino acids. With 0 bases removed from V and 6 bases from J, the gap between germline ends came to 15 bases. Germline CDR1 and CDR2: MNHNY and SVGAGI (reference sequence). CDR3 in amino acids: CASSYSRGGDVEQYF. CDR3 coding DNA: TGTGCCAGCAGTTACTCCAGGGGAGGGGACGTCGAGCAGTACTTC.

This chain joins TRBV12-3 or TRBV12-4 and TRBJ1-2; D is uncertain. V shed 5 bases and J shed 5 bases, with 3 bases lying between them. The CDR3 spans 10 residues. This CDR3 reads CASSPYGYTF. In DNA form, the CDR3 reads TGTGCCAGCAGTCCATATGGCTACACCTTC.

This chain connects TRBV27 to TRBJ1-5; the D is unclear. With 6 bases removed from V and 7 bases from J, the gap between germline ends came to 13 bases. The CDR3 runs to 13 residues. The germline V gene has CDR1 MNHEY and CDR2 SMNVEV (reference sequence). CDR3 protein: CASRGPGFQPQHF. Written as DNA, the CDR3 is TGTGCCAGCAGGGGTCCAGGATTCCAGCCCCAGCATTTT.

This chain joins TRBV5-1 and TRBJ2-2, with D possibly being TRBD1 (6 bases). Germline-derived CDR1 and CDR2 are SGHRS and YFSETQ. This CDR3 has 14 amino acids. The V end was cut by 4 bases, the J end by 1 base, with 8 bases between. CDR3 loop: CASSTGQNTGELFF. Here the CDR3 DNA reads TGCGCCAGCAGCACGGGACAGAACACCGGGGAGCTGTTTTTT.

This clone was detected ten times or more. The chain combines TRBV19 with TRBJ2-1; 8 bases are shared with TRBD2. Germline assignment: CDR1 LNHDA and CDR2 SQIVND (reference sequence). The CDR3 totals 16 residues. Losses at the gene ends were 5 bases for V and 0 bases for J; bases not matched to a gene: 6. CDR3 loop: CASSGTSGSSYNEQFF. The CDR3 coding sequence is TGTGCCAGTAGTGGGACGAGCGGGAGCTCCTACAATGAGCAGTTCTTC.

This clone is a singleton in its sample. The V and J genes are TRBV23-1 and TRBJ1-2; 12 bases match TRBD1. TRBV23-1 belongs to the ORF category, with a function that is uncertain. The CDR3 is 16 residues long. V lost 7 bases, J lost 4 bases, and 10 bases stayed unmatched. CDR3 nucleotide sequence: TGCGCCAGCATATCAAGAGGGACAGGGGGCTGCTATGGCTACACCTTC. Residues: CASISRGTGGCYGYTF.

This clone was counted at least ten times. For the CDR3, the DNA is TGCGCCAGCAGCCCCGCCGGGACAGGGGGCTACGAGCAGTACTTC. It encodes CASSPAGTGGYEQYF. The chain is built from TRBV4-3 and TRBJ2-7; 11 bases are shared with TRBD1. CDR3 length: 15 amino acids. From germline, CDR1 is LGHNA and CDR2 YSLEER. The trim removed 4 bases at V and 3 bases at J, leaving 5 bases unmatched.